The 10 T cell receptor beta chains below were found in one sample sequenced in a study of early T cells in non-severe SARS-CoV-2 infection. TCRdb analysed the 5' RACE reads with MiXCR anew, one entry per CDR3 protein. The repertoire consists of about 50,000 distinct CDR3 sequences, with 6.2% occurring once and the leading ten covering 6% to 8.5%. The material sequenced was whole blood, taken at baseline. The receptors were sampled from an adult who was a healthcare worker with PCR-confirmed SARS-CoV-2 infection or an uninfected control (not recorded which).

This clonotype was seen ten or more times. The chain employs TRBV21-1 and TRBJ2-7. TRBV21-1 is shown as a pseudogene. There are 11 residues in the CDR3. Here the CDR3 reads CAILHDYEQYF. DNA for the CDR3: TGTGCCATCCTACACGACTACGAGCAGTACTTC.

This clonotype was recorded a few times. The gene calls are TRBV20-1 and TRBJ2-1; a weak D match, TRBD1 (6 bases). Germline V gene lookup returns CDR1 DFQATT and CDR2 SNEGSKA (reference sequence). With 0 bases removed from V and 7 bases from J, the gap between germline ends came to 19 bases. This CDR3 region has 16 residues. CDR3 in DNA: TGCAGTGCTAGAGATAGGGACACGGTGTGGGGGAATGAGCAGTTCTTC. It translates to CSARDRDTVWGNEQFF.

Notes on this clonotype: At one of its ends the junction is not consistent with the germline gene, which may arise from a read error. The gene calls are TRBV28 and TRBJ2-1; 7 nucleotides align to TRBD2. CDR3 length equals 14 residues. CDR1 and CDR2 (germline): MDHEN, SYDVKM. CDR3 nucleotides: TGTGCCAGCCTTAGCGGAGGGGACTACCATGAGCAGTTCTTC. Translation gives CASLSGGDYHEQFF.

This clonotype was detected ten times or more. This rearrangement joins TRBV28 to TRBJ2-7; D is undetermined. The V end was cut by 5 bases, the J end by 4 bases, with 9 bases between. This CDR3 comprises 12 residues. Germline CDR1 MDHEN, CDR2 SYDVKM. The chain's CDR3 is CASSPPLYEQYF. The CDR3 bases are TGTGCCAGCAGTCCCCCCTTGTACGAGCAGTACTTC.

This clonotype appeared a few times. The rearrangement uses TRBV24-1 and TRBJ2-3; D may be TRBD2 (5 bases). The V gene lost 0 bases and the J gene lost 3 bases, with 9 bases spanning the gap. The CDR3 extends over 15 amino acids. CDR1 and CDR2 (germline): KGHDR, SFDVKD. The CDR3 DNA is TGTGCCACCAGTGATTTGCAGGACTCTACAGATACGCAGTATTTT. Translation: CATSDLQDSTDTQYF.

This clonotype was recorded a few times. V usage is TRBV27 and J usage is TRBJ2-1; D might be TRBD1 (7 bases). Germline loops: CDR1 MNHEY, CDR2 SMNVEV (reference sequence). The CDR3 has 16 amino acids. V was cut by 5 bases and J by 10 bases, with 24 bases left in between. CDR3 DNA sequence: TGTGCCAGCAGTGAGACAGGGCGAGGGAGGCTCGGCGAGCAGTTCTTC. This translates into CASSETGRGRLGEQFF.

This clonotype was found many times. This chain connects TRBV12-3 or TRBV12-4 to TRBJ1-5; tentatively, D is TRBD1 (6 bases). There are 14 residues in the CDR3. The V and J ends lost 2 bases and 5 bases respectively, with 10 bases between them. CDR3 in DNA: TGTGCCAGCAGTTTAAGGGGGGGTCATCAGCCCCAGCATTTT. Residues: CASSLRGGHQPQHF.

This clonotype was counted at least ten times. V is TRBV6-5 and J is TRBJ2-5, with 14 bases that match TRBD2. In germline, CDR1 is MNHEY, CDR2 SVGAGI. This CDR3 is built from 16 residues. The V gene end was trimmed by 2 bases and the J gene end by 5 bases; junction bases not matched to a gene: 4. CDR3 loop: CASSYRTSGRRETQYF. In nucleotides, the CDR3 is TGTGCCAGCAGTTACCGGACTAGCGGGAGGAGGGAGACCCAGTACTTC.

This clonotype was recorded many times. The CDR3 loop is CASKGGTRLDEQFF. CDR3 DNA: TGTGCCAGCAAGGGGGGGACGAGGTTGGATGAGCAGTTCTTC. This chain uses TRBV5-6 with TRBJ2-1; TRBD2 might be the D (7 bases). Germline V gene sequence: CDR1 SGHDT, CDR2 YYEEEE. Trimming removed 6 bases at V and 8 bases at J, with 18 bases between. This CDR3 is built from 14 residues.

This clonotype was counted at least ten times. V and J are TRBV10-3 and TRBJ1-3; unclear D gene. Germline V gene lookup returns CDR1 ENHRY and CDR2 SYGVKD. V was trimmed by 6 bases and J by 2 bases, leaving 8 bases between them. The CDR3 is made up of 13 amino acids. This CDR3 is CAIRSMTGNTIYF. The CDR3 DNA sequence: TGTGCCATCAGATCTATGACTGGAAACACCATATATTTT.